This T cell receptor beta chain originates from a study of T cells in Graves' hyperthyroidism and ophthalmopathy. At the level of the study: Peripheral blood was collected at initial diagnosis, before any treatment.

RNA transcripts were the template for amplifying TCR beta CDR3 regions. A set of HTBI primers served as the primers for a first-round RT-PCR of the TCR CDR3. TCRdb used MiXCR to reprocess the multiplex PCR reads, holding one entry per CDR3 protein. The repertoire includes 640,000 or so distinct CDR3 sequences, approximately 15% of them detected once, and around 4% sits in the top ten. Regarding the study as a whole: Among thyroid clonotypes expanded above 0.001, most also appeared in blood.

Trimming took 4 bases from V and 1 from J; bases not matched to a gene: 4. CDR1 is SNHLY, CDR2 FYNNEI, per germline. This CDR3 is 15 amino acids long. Any patient presenting with uncontrolled infection, other autoimmune disease, pregnancy or lactation was left out. Turning to this clonotype: Its antigen is unidentified.

The receptor comes from a woman aged 40 to 50 with Graves' ophthalmopathy. This chain joins TRBV2 and TRBJ1-5; 7 positions match TRBD1. Sequenced: blood. In DNA, the CDR3 is TGTGCCAGCAGTGCCGACAGGGTGAGCAATCAGCCCCAGCATTTT. This encodes CASSADRVSNQPQHF.